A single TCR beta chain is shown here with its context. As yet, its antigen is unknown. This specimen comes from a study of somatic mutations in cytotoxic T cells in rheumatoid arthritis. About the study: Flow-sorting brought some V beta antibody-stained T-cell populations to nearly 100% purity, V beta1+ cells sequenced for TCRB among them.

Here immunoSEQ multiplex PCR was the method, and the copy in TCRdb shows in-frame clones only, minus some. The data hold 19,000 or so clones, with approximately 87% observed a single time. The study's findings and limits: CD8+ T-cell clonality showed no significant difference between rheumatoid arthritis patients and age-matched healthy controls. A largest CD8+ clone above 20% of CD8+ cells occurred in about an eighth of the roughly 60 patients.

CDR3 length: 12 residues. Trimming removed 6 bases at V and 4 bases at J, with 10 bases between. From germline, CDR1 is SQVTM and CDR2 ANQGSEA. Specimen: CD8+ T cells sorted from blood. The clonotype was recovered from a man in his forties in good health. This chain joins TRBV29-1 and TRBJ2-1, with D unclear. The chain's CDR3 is CSVASSYNEQFF. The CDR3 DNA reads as TGCAGCGTAGCAAGCTCTTACAATGAGCAGTTCTTC.